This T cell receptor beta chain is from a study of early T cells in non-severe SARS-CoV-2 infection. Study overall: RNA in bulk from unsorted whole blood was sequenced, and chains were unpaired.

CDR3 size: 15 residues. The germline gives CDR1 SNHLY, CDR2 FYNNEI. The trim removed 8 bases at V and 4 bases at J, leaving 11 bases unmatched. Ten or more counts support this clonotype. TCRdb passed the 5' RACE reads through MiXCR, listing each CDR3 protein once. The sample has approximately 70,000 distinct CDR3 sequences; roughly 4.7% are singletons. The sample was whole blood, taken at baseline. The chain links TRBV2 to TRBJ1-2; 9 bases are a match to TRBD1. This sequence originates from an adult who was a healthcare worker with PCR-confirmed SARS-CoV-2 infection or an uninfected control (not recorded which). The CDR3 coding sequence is TGTGCCAGCTCGCCGTGGGGACAGGGTACCTATGGCTACACCTTC. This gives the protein CASSPWGQGTYGYTF.